The rows below give T cell receptor beta chains drawn from one sample of a study of CD8+ T cells in alopecia areata. Generated by immunoSEQ multiplex PCR, the TCRdb table keeps only in-frame clones and is missing some. Of some 110,000 clones listed, roughly 69% are singletons. Specimen: CD4+ T cells sorted from blood. Receptor source: a human donor in good health. Both conserved end residues are part of each CDR3. The order of the fields is J gene, clone size, D gene, V gene, CDR3 protein, CDR3 DNA. D genes are given only for firm matches. A clone size is listed for some rows: how often the clone was seen (once, few, many), or a class if it is expanded.

>TRBJ2-2|NA|TRBD1|TRBV29-1
CSVDRGTGSPGELFF
TGCAGCGTTGATAGGGGGACAGGGTCCCCCGGGGAGCTGTTTTTT
>TRBJ2-2|NA|NA|TRBV7-9
CASRPGTNTGELFF
TGTGCCAGCCGGCCCGGGACCAACACCGGGGAGCTGTTTTTT
>TRBJ1-1|few|NA|TRBV5-1
CASMQGVGMGTEAFF
TGCGCCAGCATGCAAGGGGTCGGGATGGGCACTGAAGCTTTCTTT
>TRBJ2-2|NA|NA|TRBV5-4
CASSLGTGTNTGELFF
TGTGCCAGCAGCCTCGGGACGGGAACGAACACCGGGGAGCTGTTTTTT
>TRBJ1-6|NA|NA|TRBV2
CASSARTATNSPLHF
TGTGCCAGCAGTGCGCGGACAGCAACTAATTCACCCCTCCACTTT
>TRBJ2-6|NA|NA|TRBV28
CASSFIAGGANVLTF
TGTGCCAGCAGTTTTATTGCTGGCGGGGCCAACGTCCTGACTTTC
>TRBJ2-3|NA|NA|TRBV7-9
CASSLRGGASDTQYF
TGTGCCAGCAGCTTACGTGGGGGGGCGTCGGATACGCAGTATTTT
>TRBJ2-7|few|TRBD2|TRBV29-1
CSVVLGLHSYEQYF
TGCAGCGTTGTCCTGGGACTACACTCCTACGAGCAGTACTTC
>TRBJ1-6|NA|TRBD1|TRBV15
CATSRERQGLHF
TGTGCCACCAGCAGAGAAAGACAGGGCCTCCACTTT
>TRBJ2-7|NA|TRBD2|TRBV30
CAWSAGGSKYF
TGTGCCTGGAGTGCAGGCGGGAGTAAGTACTTC
>TRBJ1-4|few|NA|TRBV19
CASSPPSGEKLFF
TGTGCCAGTAGTCCGCCCTCTGGTGAAAAACTGTTTTTT
>TRBJ2-7|few|NA|TRBV29-1
CSVDQWGGSVYEQYF
TGCAGCGTTGACCAATGGGGCGGTTCTGTCTACGAGCAGTACTTC
>TRBJ2-1|NA|NA|TRBV5-1
CASSLGTHNEQFF
TGCGCCAGCAGCTTAGGGACACACAATGAGCAGTTCTTC
>TRBJ1-2|NA|TRBD1|TRBV7-9
CASSFGQGAYGYTF
TGTGCCAGCAGCTTCGGACAGGGGGCCTATGGCTACACCTTC
>TRBJ2-3|NA|NA|TRBV9
CASSVLQGGTDTQYF
TGTGCCAGCAGCGTTCTCCAGGGTGGCACAGATACGCAGTATTTT
>TRBJ1-2|few|NA|TRBV23-1
CASSQSGPSGYTF
TGCGCCAGCAGTCAATCCGGCCCTTCTGGCTACACCTTC
>TRBJ2-5|few|TRBD2|TRBV4-2
CASSQELAGGRPQETQYF
TGTGCCAGCAGCCAAGAACTAGCGGGGGGCCGCCCTCAAGAGACCCAGTACTTC
>TRBJ2-4|few|NA|TRBV7-2
CASSLDGVRKNIQYF
TGTGCCAGCAGCTTAGACGGGGTCCGCAAAAACATTCAGTACTTC
>TRBJ2-3|NA|NA|TRBV7-2
CASSWSSPDTQYF
TGTGCCAGCAGCTGGAGCAGCCCAGATACGCAGTATTTT
>TRBJ2-4|NA|NA|TRBV5-6
CASRRQGAKNIQYF
TGTGCCAGCAGGCGCCAAGGGGCCAAAAACATTCAGTACTTC
>TRBJ2-1|NA|TRBD2|TRBV5-1
CASSLVVAGPNNEQFF
TGCGCCAGCAGCTTGGTAGTAGCGGGGCCAAACAATGAGCAGTTCTTC
>TRBJ2-1|NA|TRBD1|TRBV30
CAWSAGQGAWNEQFF
TGTGCCTGGAGTGCGGGACAGGGGGCTTGGAATGAGCAGTTCTTC
>TRBJ2-7|few|NA|TRBV27
CASSPLEARFSYEQYF
TGTGCCAGCAGTCCCCTGGAGGCCCGATTCTCCTACGAGCAGTACTTC
>TRBJ2-1|few|TRBD2|TRBV19
CASSMGTSGLGEQFF
TGTGCCAGTAGTATGGGGACTAGCGGCTTGGGTGAGCAGTTCTTC
>TRBJ1-6|NA|NA|TRBV2
CASSQSSYNSPLHF
TGTGCCAGCTCACAGAGCTCCTATAATTCACCCCTCCACTTT
>TRBJ1-5|NA|NA|TRBV27
CASTPYPGNQPQHF
TGTGCCAGCACCCCCTATCCCGGCAATCAGCCCCAGCATTTT
>TRBJ1-2|NA|NA|TRBV6-4
CASSDGDGYTF
TGTGCCAGCAGTGACGGCGATGGCTACACCTTC
>TRBJ2-4|NA|NA|TRBV6-5
CASSYSRAKNIQYF
TGTGCCAGCAGTTACTCCAGGGCCAAAAACATTCAGTACTTC
>TRBJ2-7|NA|NA|TRBV6-5
CASSYSPGSYEQYF
TGTGCCAGCAGTTACTCGCCGGGATCCTACGAGCAGTACTTC
>TRBJ2-7|few|TRBD1|TRBV29-1
CSVRGQGLYEQYF
TGCAGCGTCCGGGGACAGGGCCTCTACGAGCAGTACTTC
>TRBJ1-1|NA|NA|TRBV30
CAWTGFTEAFF
TGTGCCTGGACAGGGTTCACTGAAGCTTTCTTT
>TRBJ2-5|NA|TRBD2|TRBV5-1
CASSLQLAGDRGTQYF
TGCGCCAGCAGCTTGCAACTAGCGGGGGACCGCGGGACCCAGTACTTC
>TRBJ1-1|few|NA|TRBV29-1
CSVGQPNTEAFF
TGCAGCGTTGGACAGCCGAACACTGAAGCTTTCTTT
>TRBJ1-2|NA|TRBD1|TRBV5-1
CVSSWSGTGGNGYTF
TGCGTCAGCAGCTGGAGCGGGACAGGGGGAAATGGCTACACCTTC
>TRBJ2-2|NA|NA|TRBV21-1
CASSKGRVRDTGELFF
TGTGCCAGCAGCAAAGGTCGGGTTCGGGACACCGGGGAGCTGTTTTTT
>TRBJ2-3|once|NA|TRBV5-1
CASSLVGGHTDTQYF
TGCGCCAGCAGCTTGGTCGGGGGCCACACAGATACGCAGTATTTT
>TRBJ2-7|NA|NA|TRBV30
CAWSAGSTYEQYF
TGTGCCTGGAGTGCTGGGTCGACCTACGAGCAGTACTTC
>TRBJ1-5|few|NA|TRBV7-6
CASSLSSNQPQHF
TGTGCCAGCAGCTTGAGTAGCAATCAGCCCCAGCATTTT
>TRBJ2-7|NA|NA|TRBV7-9
CASSLGGLIYEQYF
TGTGCCAGCAGCCTCGGGGGCCTAATCTACGAGCAGTACTTC
>TRBJ1-3|NA|TRBD1|TRBV27
CASRRQGSGNTIYF
TGTGCCAGCAGACGACAGGGCTCTGGAAACACCATATATTTT
>TRBJ1-6|NA|NA|TRBV7-9
CASSPTYPSPLHF
TGTGCCAGCAGCCCAACATACCCCTCACCCCTCCACTTT
>TRBJ2-5|NA|NA|TRBV6-6
CASSYPGETQYF
TGTGCCAGCAGTTATCCGGGGGAGACCCAGTACTTC